The rows below give T cell receptor beta chains drawn from one sample of a study of blood T cell repertoires in COVID-19. Produced via immunoSEQ multiplex PCR; TCRdb's table is partial and in-frame only. Of roughly 250,000 clones listed, 75% to 95% were seen once; the top ten hold approximately 2.6%. Material for sequencing was peripheral blood. The receptors shown here come from a person aged 18-35 years with COVID-19, enrolled during active disease. The conserved cysteine and the conserved F or W are not part of the CDR3 here.

TRBV7-9	TRBJ1-4	ASGHRGSDEKLF
TRBV20-1	TRBJ1-2	SATDTSGVNYGYT
TRBV5-1	TRBJ1-6	ASSTGDNSPLH
TRBV28	TRBJ2-3	ASSPSDRPTDTQY
TRBV27	TRBJ2-7	ASSPRSMADSSEQY
TRBV21-1	TRBJ1-1	ASSKERAAEAF
TRBV7-9	TRBJ1-2	ASSLVQGHGYT
TRBV6-5	TRBJ1-6	ASSYSFRGSNSPLH
TRBV9	TRBJ2-1	ASSVNTESPSYNEQF
TRBV12-3/TRBV12-4	TRBJ1-1	ASSSRVRTEAF
TRBV27	TRBJ2-5	ASSRLAPQETQY
TRBV6-5	TRBJ2-7	ASSHRGLYEQY
TRBV5-4	TRBJ2-1	ASSSLTDADNEQF
TRBV2	TRBJ2-1	ASTGQRETFNEQF
TRBV27	TRBJ2-3	ASSPRTVIGTDTQY
TRBV19	TRBJ1-1	ASMEDRRNTEAF
TRBV9	TRBJ2-1	ASSVQGAYNEQF
TRBV5-6	TRBJ2-5	ASSSYRAETQY
TRBV4-1	TRBJ1-6	ASSQDVGNNSPLH
TRBV5-6	TRBJ1-6	ASSPGTGDSLH
TRBV5-1	TRBJ2-1	ASSSVAGGVNEQF
TRBV5-6	TRBJ2-7	ASSLPNSEQY
TRBV5-1	TRBJ2-7	ASSLATGDEQY
TRBV7-2	TRBJ2-1	ASSWLADPYNEQF
TRBV4-3	TRBJ2-7	ASSQMGGSEQY
TRBV12-3/TRBV12-4	TRBJ2-7	ASSWGHSEQY
TRBV28	TRBJ2-3	ASSRTGPTDTQY
TRBV9	TRBJ2-1	ASSVVGGRSYNEQF
TRBV10-3	TRBJ1-6	AIKQGDNSPLH
TRBV5-1	TRBJ2-5	ASEVGGPQETQY
TRBV7-9	TRBJ1-5	ASSPGTGAYSNQPQH
TRBV7-2	TRBJ2-4	ASSLEVSNTEGAKNIQY
TRBV29-1	TRBJ2-3	SVEEGSGATDTQY
TRBV4-2	TRBJ2-1	ASSQPDGTSGGEQF
TRBV18	TRBJ2-7	ASSPETVYEQY
TRBV21-1	TRBJ2-7	ASSLGDPSGTTYEQY
TRBV5-1	TRBJ1-4	ASSTEDSSNEKLF
TRBV5-6	TRBJ2-1	ASSPRGLAGYNEQF
TRBV2	TRBJ2-7	ASRGTSGRGYEQY
TRBV9	TRBJ1-2	ASSVGGEGYT
TRBV20-1	TRBJ1-2	SARDLDGYT
TRBV6-5	TRBJ1-4	ASRQTGPLGKLF
TRBV29-1	TRBJ1-5	SAASAGGNQPQH
TRBV7-9	TRBJ2-7	ASSLSIDYEQY
TRBV18	TRBJ2-7	ASSLGGLSYEQY
TRBV28	TRBJ2-7	ATKNPGTGGLYEQY
TRBV4-2	TRBJ2-1	ASSQVGGVRDNEQF
TRBV28	TRBJ1-2	ASSTGTGGGGYT
TRBV5-5	TRBJ1-1	ASSLVPGNTEAF
TRBV24-1	TRBJ2-2	ATSDLQLLGGELF
TRBV11-2	TRBJ2-5	ASGNDRGPETQY
TRBV18	TRBJ1-4	ASSPGASNEKLF
TRBV7-2	TRBJ1-5	ASSLVSGDQPQH
TRBV25-1	TRBJ2-7	ASSELRDRDYEQY
TRBV3-1/TRBV3-2	TRBJ2-6	ASSQGTGVSGANVLT